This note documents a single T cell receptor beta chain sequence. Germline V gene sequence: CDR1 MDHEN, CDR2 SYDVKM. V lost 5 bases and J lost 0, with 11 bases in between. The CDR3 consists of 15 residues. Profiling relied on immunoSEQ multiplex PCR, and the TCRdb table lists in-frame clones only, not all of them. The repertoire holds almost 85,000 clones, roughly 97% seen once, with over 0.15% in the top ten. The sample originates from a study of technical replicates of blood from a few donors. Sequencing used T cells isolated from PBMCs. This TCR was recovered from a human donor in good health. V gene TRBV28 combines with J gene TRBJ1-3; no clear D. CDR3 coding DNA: TGTGCCAGCAGTAGACAATCAAGCTCTGGAAACACCATATATTTT. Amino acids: CASSRQSSSGNTIYF. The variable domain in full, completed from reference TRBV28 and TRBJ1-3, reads DVKVTQSSRYLVKRTGEKVFLECVQDMDHENMFWYRQDPGLGLRLIYFSYDVKMKEKGDIPEGYSVSREKKERFSLILESASTNQTSMYLCASSRQSSSGNTIYFGEGSWLTVV.